Below are 19 T cell receptor beta chains sequenced from a single sample in a study of T cell responses to AZD1222 COVID-19 vaccine. TCRdb keeps only in-frame clones here, not all; method: immunoSEQ multiplex PCR. The table lists around 100,000 clones, around 95% of them singletons. The material was peripheral blood, obtained on day 0 of AZD1222 vaccination. The source of these receptors is an adult in good health.

The chain is built from TRBV27 and TRBJ1-5, with TRBD1 matching over 7 bases. The germline gives CDR1 MNHEY, CDR2 SMNVEV (reference sequence). The CDR3 sequence is 15 residues long. The ends lost 5 bases at V and 0 bases at J; junction bases unmatched: 4. DNA for the CDR3: TGTGCCAGCAGTCCATGGACAGGTAGCAATCAGCCCCAGCATTTT. Protein product: CASSPWTGSNQPQHF.

The rearrangement uses TRBV11-2 and TRBJ1-1, with TRBD1 as a possible D gene (5 bases). Looked up from germline, CDR1 is SGHAT and CDR2 is FQNNGV. This CDR3 is 14 amino acids long. V lost 0 bases to trimming and J lost 4 bases, with 9 bases between them. The CDR3 nucleotides are TGTGCCAGCAGCTTAGATCCAGGGCCCACTGAAGCTTTCTTT. Its translation: CASSLDPGPTEAFF. The whole variable domain, filled in from reference TRBV11-2 and TRBJ1-1, reads EAGVAQSPRYKIIEKRQSVAFWCNPISGHATLYWYQQILGQGPKLLIQFQNNGVVDDSQLPKDRFSAERLKGVDSTLKIQPAKLEDSAVYLCASSLDPGPTEAFFGQGTRLTVV.

The gene calls are TRBV29-1 and TRBJ1-1, with 8 bases matching TRBD1. V shed 6 bases, J shed 3 bases, and the junction held 6 bases outside the gene matches. Germline lookup yields CDR1 SQVTM and CDR2 ANQGSEA. The CDR3 loop spans 13 amino acids. The CDR3 nucleotides read TGCAGCGTCAGGACAGGGAGGGACACTGAAGCTTTCTTT. Its protein is CSVRTGRDTEAFF.

V is TRBV28 and J is TRBJ1-1, with D uncertain. Germline V lookup: CDR1 MDHEN, CDR2 SYDVKM. V dropped 3 bases and J dropped 2 bases, with 22 bases sitting between them. The CDR3 is 18 residues long. CDR3 protein: CASSFLPETGRDNTEAFF. The CDR3 DNA is TGTGCCAGCAGTTTCCTCCCCGAAACGGGCCGGGATAACACTGAAGCTTTCTTT.

The V gene is TRBV7-6, the J gene TRBJ1-2; D might be TRBD1 (5 bases). Germline values: CDR1 SGHVS, CDR2 FNYEAQ. The CDR3 contains 12 residues. Trimming pared 5 bases from V and 5 bases from J, leaving 9 bases between. For the CDR3, the DNA is TGTGCCAGCAGCCCCGGGACGTATGGCTACACCTTC. It codes for CASSPGTYGYTF.

The J gene is TRBJ2-4, the V gene TRBV3-1 (or the pseudogene TRBV3-2), with D possibly TRBD2 on 8 matching bases. This CDR3 contains 18 residues. Per germline, CDR1 LGHDT and CDR2 YNNKEL (reference sequence). V lost 2 bases, J lost 0 bases, and 17 bases lay in between. CDR3 in amino acids: CASSQRGLAGLAKNIQYF. Here the CDR3 DNA reads TGTGCCAGCAGCCAAAGGGGGCTAGCGGGCCTAGCCAAAAACATTCAGTACTTC.

V is TRBV24-1 and J is TRBJ1-2, with 7 bases aligning to TRBD1. V dropped 6 bases and J dropped 6; count of bases not matched to a gene: 12. Germline CDR1 KGHDR, CDR2 SFDVKD. The CDR3 has 15 amino acids. As DNA, the CDR3 is TGTGCCACCAGTTCGGGACAGCATACTCGTCATGGCTACACCTTC. Translating it yields CATSSGQHTRHGYTF.

The CDR3 DNA is TGTGCCAGCAGTTATACCACCGGGACAGCCTATGGCTACACCTTC. It codes for CASSYTTGTAYGYTF. The chain recombines TRBV27 with TRBJ1-2; 7 bases fit TRBD1. The CDR3 length is 15 residues. Germline V gene sequence: CDR1 MNHEY, CDR2 SMNVEV (reference sequence). V shed 4 bases and J 4 bases; nucleotides not matched to a gene: 9.

The rearrangement joins TRBV5-1 to TRBJ1-1; D might be TRBD1 (6 bases). This CDR3 comprises 14 residues. V was shortened by 4 bases and J by 5 bases, with 15 bases between the two germline ends. Looked up from germline, CDR1 is SGHRS and CDR2 is YFSETQ. The CDR3: CASSDDRSRTEAFF. The CDR3 region has the DNA TGCGCCAGCAGCGACGACAGGTCTCGGACTGAAGCTTTCTTT.

The rearrangement uses TRBV11-3 and TRBJ2-1, with TRBD1 matching over 8 bases. V was clipped by 6 bases and J by 3 bases; unmatched bases: 16. Per germline, CDR1 SGHNT and CDR2 YENEEA. The CDR3 length is 18 residues. CDR3 protein: CASSYHNPGQVDYNEQFF. CDR3 nucleotides: TGTGCCAGCAGTTATCACAACCCGGGACAGGTAGACTACAATGAGCAGTTCTTC.

The CDR3 loop is CASSLGQGIETQYF. In nucleotides, the CDR3 is TGTGCCAGCAGTTTAGGACAGGGGATAGAGACCCAGTACTTC. This chain connects TRBV27 to TRBJ2-5; 9 positions agree with TRBD1. Germline trimming cut 2 bases from V and 4 bases from J; bases unmatched to any gene: 2. The CDR3 has 14 amino acids. Germline V gene sequence: CDR1 MNHEY, CDR2 SMNVEV (reference sequence).

V is TRBV7-9 and J is TRBJ1-2; unclear D gene. The CDR3 is 14 amino acids. The V end was cut by 4 bases, the J end by 4 bases, with 13 bases between. Per the germline V gene, CDR1 is SEHNR and CDR2 is FQNEAQ (reference sequence). CDR3 DNA: TGTGCCAGCAGCTCACCCAGGAGAAGCTATGGCTACACCTTC. Its protein is CASSSPRRSYGYTF.

The chain is built from TRBV13 and TRBJ2-1; D call uncertain. The CDR3 has 12 residues. The germline V and J ends were trimmed by 4 bases and 1 base, with 2 bases remaining between them. Germline CDR1 is PRHDT and CDR2 is FYEKMQ (reference sequence). CDR3 loop: CASSWSYNEQFF. The CDR3 DNA follows: TGTGCCAGCAGCTGGTCCTACAATGAGCAGTTCTTC.

The chain employs TRBV5-1 and TRBJ1-1; D is ambiguous. The CDR3 runs 14 residues. Looked up from germline, CDR1 is SGHRS and CDR2 is YFSETQ. The V gene lost 0 bases and the J gene lost 8 bases, with 14 bases spanning the gap. CDR3 loop: CASSLGASPVEAFF. CDR3 in DNA: TGCGCCAGCAGCTTGGGGGCGTCCCCCGTAGAAGCTTTCTTT.

V usage is TRBV14 and J usage is TRBJ1-3, with D hard to call. V was clipped by 1 base and J by 0 bases, with 10 bases between them. The germline CDR1 and CDR2 sequences are SGHDN and FVKESK. The CDR3 is 16 residues long. The chain's CDR3 is CASSQALRASGNTIYF. The CDR3 DNA sequence: TGTGCCAGCAGCCAAGCACTGAGGGCCTCTGGAAACACCATATATTTT.

The chain combines TRBV7-2 with TRBJ1-1, with D uncertain. Germline-derived CDR1 and CDR2 are SGHTA and FQGNSA. V gave up 2 bases and J gave up 11 bases, with 18 bases separating them. The CDR3 runs to 14 residues. CDR3 nucleotides: TGTGCCAGCAGCTTAAAACTCGGGCCAACCTGGGCTTTCTTT. Residues: CASSLKLGPTWAFF.

CDR3 amino acids: CASGLDRDTPTYEQYF. The CDR3 region has the DNA TGTGCTAGTGGACTCGACCGGGACACCCCCACCTACGAGCAGTACTTC. The V call is TRBV12-5, the J call TRBJ2-7; D is perhaps TRBD1 (6 bases). The CDR3 is made up of 16 amino acids. The V end was cut by 6 bases, the J end by 2 bases, with 20 bases between. The germline CDR1 and CDR2 sequences are LGHNT and FRNRAP. The full variable domain, its missing parts supplied by reference TRBV12-5 and TRBJ2-7, is DARVTQTPRHKVTEMGQEVTMRCQPILGHNTVFWYRQTMMQGLELLAYFRNRAPLDDSGMPKDRFSAEMPDATLATLKIQPSEPRDSAVYFCASGLDRDTPTYEQYFGPGTRLTVT.

Comment on this clone: The identical CDR3 is also encoded by other nucleotide sequences in the sample. The V gene is TRBV5-1, the J gene TRBJ1-2; a weak D match, TRBD1 (5 bases). The V gene's germline CDR1 is SGHRS and CDR2 YFSETQ. V was cut by 4 bases and J by 0 bases, with 13 bases left in between. The CDR3 spans 15 residues. CDR3 bases: TGCGCCAGCAGCCCCTCGACAGTAGCTAACTATGGCTACACCTTC. Its translation is CASSPSTVANYGYTF.

The V call is TRBV6-5, the J call TRBJ1-1, with D maybe TRBD1 (6 bases). This CDR3 is 16 amino acids long. V was shortened by 0 bases and J by 3 bases, with 14 bases between the two germline ends. In germline, CDR1 is MNHEY, CDR2 SVGAGI. The CDR3 DNA reads TGTGCCAGCAGTTACTCGAGGGGGGGCTCTTACACTGAAGCTTTCTTT. This translates into CASSYSRGGSYTEAFF.